This T cell receptor (beta chain) was sequenced in a study of blood T cell dynamics during melanoma immunotherapy. Study details: First-line therapy was either pembrolizumab or nivolumab with ipilimumab for metastatic melanoma.

Every bulk PBMC sample received the same 350 ng of DNA. Measured with immunoSEQ multiplex PCR; TCRdb has only the in-frame clones, and not every one. The sample lists 7,500 to 9,000 clones, approximately 85% occurring once. This clone was seen more than once but under ten times. Time point in this sample: week 3, after first cycle of checkpoint inhibitor. At 12 weeks after first infusion, RECIST 1.1 defined response for most patients. Patients with prior systemic cancer treatment, concomitant immunosuppressants, or other active malignancies were excluded. The material was blood, obtained from a patient treated with checkpoint blockade. This clonotype was obtained from a human donor with melanoma.

In DNA, the CDR3 is TGTGCCAGCAGTTTCAGCTACACCGGGGAGCTGTTTTTT. It is translated as CASSFSYTGELFF. The J gene is TRBJ2-2, the V gene TRBV27, with unresolved D. The CDR3 has 13 residues. Per germline, CDR1 MNHEY and CDR2 SMNVEV (reference sequence). The V gene lost 3 bases and the J gene lost 3 bases, with 5 bases spanning the gap.